Listed below are T cell receptor beta chains from one sample, sequenced in a study of radiotherapy plus CTLA-4 blockade in lung cancer. Profiled with immunoSEQ multiplex PCR; TCRdb holds only in-frame clones, not every one. The sample records 15,000 to 20,000 clones, about 82% being singletons. Sample: peripheral blood, taken from a patient treated with radiotherapy plus ipilimumab. The receptors here all came from a human donor with non-small cell lung cancer whose response to radiotherapy plus ipilimumab could not be evaluated. The CDR3 runs from the conserved cysteine through the conserved F or W. The order of the fields is clone size, D gene, J gene, V gene, CDR3 protein, CDR3 DNA. The D gene is left open where the match is weak. The size field is filled for only some rows; it gives once, few, many or a size class.

clone size: .; D gene: .; J gene: TRBJ2-5; V gene: TRBV29-1; CDR3 protein: CSVTRQQETQYF; CDR3 DNA: TGCAGCGTTACAAGACAGCAAGAGACCCAGTACTTC
clone size: .; D gene: .; J gene: TRBJ1-3; V gene: TRBV5-4; CDR3 protein: CASSLRGAGNTIYF; CDR3 DNA: TGTGCCAGCAGCTTACGGGGTGCTGGAAACACCATATATTTT
clone size: few; D gene: TRBD2; J gene: TRBJ2-2; V gene: TRBV5-1; CDR3 protein: CASSPRATSGLRGTGELFF; CDR3 DNA: TGCGCCAGCAGCCCACGGGCGACTAGCGGCCTGAGGGGCACCGGGGAGCTGTTTTTT
clone size: .; D gene: .; J gene: TRBJ1-5; V gene: TRBV5-1; CDR3 protein: CASSFQWGGEKDNQPQHF; CDR3 DNA: TGCGCCAGCAGCTTCCAATGGGGGGGGGAAAAGGACAATCAGCCCCAGCATTTT
clone size: .; D gene: .; J gene: TRBJ2-7; V gene: TRBV7-9; CDR3 protein: CASTTGDTTEQYF; CDR3 DNA: TGTGCCAGCACGACAGGAGATACGACGGAGCAGTACTTC
clone size: few; D gene: .; J gene: TRBJ2-7; V gene: TRBV2; CDR3 protein: CASSEQGYEQYF; CDR3 DNA: TGTGCCAGCAGCGAACAGGGCTACGAGCAGTACTTC
clone size: few; D gene: TRBD2; J gene: TRBJ2-5; V gene: TRBV18; CDR3 protein: CASSPRGDQETQYF; CDR3 DNA: TGTGCCAGCTCACCGCGGGGGGACCAAGAGACCCAGTACTTC
clone size: .; D gene: .; J gene: TRBJ1-6; V gene: TRBV4-1; CDR3 protein: CASSQSSSPTIPYNSPLHF; CDR3 DNA: TGCGCCAGCAGCCAAAGTTCGTCCCCGACTATTCCCTATAATTCACCCCTCCACTTT
clone size: once; D gene: TRBD2; J gene: TRBJ2-5; V gene: TRBV27; CDR3 protein: CASPGGESQETQYF; CDR3 DNA: TGTGCCAGCCCCGGGGGGGAGTCGCAAGAGACCCAGTACTTC
clone size: .; D gene: TRBD2; J gene: TRBJ2-3; V gene: TRBV4-1; CDR3 protein: CASSQVPSGFTDTQYF; CDR3 DNA: TGCGCCAGCAGCCAAGTCCCTAGCGGGTTTACAGATACGCAGTATTTT
clone size: .; D gene: .; J gene: TRBJ1-1; V gene: TRBV7-9; CDR3 protein: CASHTTAGRVHTEAFF; CDR3 DNA: TGTGCCAGCCACACCACCGCGGGGCGGGTTCACACTGAAGCTTTCTTT
clone size: .; D gene: TRBD1; J gene: TRBJ2-6; V gene: TRBV28; CDR3 protein: CASSFRQGGSGANVLTF; CDR3 DNA: TGTGCCAGCAGTTTCCGACAGGGGGGCTCTGGGGCCAACGTCCTGACTTTC
clone size: .; D gene: TRBD1; J gene: TRBJ2-3; V gene: TRBV28; CDR3 protein: CASGVTGPADTQYF; CDR3 DNA: TGTGCCAGCGGGGTGACAGGGCCCGCAGATACGCAGTATTTT
clone size: .; D gene: .; J gene: TRBJ1-2; V gene: TRBV27; CDR3 protein: CATLSGAGANYGYTF; CDR3 DNA: TGTGCCACCCTCTCCGGGGCAGGGGCGAACTATGGCTACACCTTC
clone size: .; D gene: TRBD1; J gene: TRBJ1-5; V gene: TRBV19; CDR3 protein: CASNPYVGTGNQPQHF; CDR3 DNA: TGTGCCAGTAACCCATACGTCGGGACAGGGAATCAGCCCCAGCATTTT
clone size: .; D gene: TRBD1; J gene: TRBJ2-7; V gene: TRBV19; CDR3 protein: CATHRGNDPPYEQYF; CDR3 DNA: TGTGCCACCCACAGGGGGAACGACCCCCCCTACGAGCAGTACTTC
clone size: .; D gene: .; J gene: TRBJ2-5; V gene: TRBV15; CDR3 protein: CATSREPGESSETQYF; CDR3 DNA: TGTGCCACCAGCAGAGAACCCGGGGAGTCTTCGGAGACCCAGTACTTC
clone size: .; D gene: TRBD2; J gene: TRBJ2-1; V gene: TRBV19; CDR3 protein: CASSTRLAGARGYNEQFF; CDR3 DNA: TGTGCCAGTAGTACCCGACTAGCGGGGGCCCGGGGCTACAATGAGCAGTTCTTC
clone size: .; D gene: .; J gene: TRBJ2-3; V gene: TRBV5-6; CDR3 protein: CASSFQRADTQYF; CDR3 DNA: TGTGCCAGCAGCTTCCAGCGGGCAGATACGCAGTATTTT
clone size: .; D gene: .; J gene: TRBJ1-2; V gene: TRBV28; CDR3 protein: CATAQSAGQVYGYTF; CDR3 DNA: TGTGCTACAGCACAGTCAGCGGGACAAGTCTATGGCTACACCTTC
clone size: .; D gene: TRBD1; J gene: TRBJ1-2; V gene: TRBV2; CDR3 protein: CASSRTTGDLSGYTF; CDR3 DNA: TGTGCCAGCAGTAGAACGACAGGGGATCTCTCTGGCTACACCTTC
clone size: .; D gene: TRBD2; J gene: TRBJ2-1; V gene: TRBV7-8; CDR3 protein: CASSLLAGNNEQFF; CDR3 DNA: TGTGCCAGCAGCTTGTTAGCGGGGAACAATGAGCAGTTCTTC
clone size: .; D gene: .; J gene: TRBJ2-2; V gene: TRBV6-1; CDR3 protein: CASTTALRPGELFF; CDR3 DNA: TGTGCCAGCACCACTGCCTTACGCCCCGGGGAGCTGTTTTTT
clone size: .; D gene: TRBD2; J gene: TRBJ2-1; V gene: TRBV4-2; CDR3 protein: CASSEGTSGGRVIGEQFF; CDR3 DNA: TGTGCCAGCAGCGAAGGGACTAGCGGGGGCCGCGTCATCGGGGAGCAGTTCTTC
clone size: .; D gene: .; J gene: TRBJ2-5; V gene: TRBV27; CDR3 protein: CASSSHGRQETQYF; CDR3 DNA: TGTGCCAGCAGTTCCCATGGGAGGCAAGAGACCCAGTACTTC
clone size: .; D gene: .; J gene: TRBJ1-5; V gene: TRBV7-8; CDR3 protein: CASSLVSNQPQHF; CDR3 DNA: TGTGCCAGCAGCTTAGTAAGCAATCAGCCCCAGCATTTT
clone size: .; D gene: .; J gene: TRBJ1-1; V gene: TRBV16; CDR3 protein: CASSQVRVGTEAFF; CDR3 DNA: TGTGCCAGCAGCCAAGTGAGGGTTGGAACTGAAGCTTTCTTT
clone size: .; D gene: .; J gene: TRBJ2-7; V gene: TRBV21-1; CDR3 protein: CANLGGREGSKSYEQYF; CDR3 DNA: TGTGCCAACCTAGGGGGGCGGGAGGGCTCTAAATCCTACGAGCAGTACTTC
clone size: .; D gene: TRBD1; J gene: TRBJ2-7; V gene: TRBV5-1; CDR3 protein: CASSAAVGQGYEQYF; CDR3 DNA: TGCGCCAGCAGCGCGGCCGTCGGACAGGGCTACGAGCAGTACTTC
clone size: .; D gene: .; J gene: TRBJ2-1; V gene: TRBV1; CDR3 protein: CTSSQDRGGDPYNEQFF; CDR3 DNA: TGCACCAGCAGTCAAGATCGTGGGGGGGACCCCTACAATGAGCAGTTCTTC
clone size: once; D gene: .; J gene: TRBJ1-2; V gene: TRBV7-2; CDR3 protein: CASSLVPGANYGYTF; CDR3 DNA: TGTGCCAGCAGCTTGGTCCCGGGAGCTAACTATGGCTACACCTTC
clone size: .; D gene: .; J gene: TRBJ2-6; V gene: TRBV5-4; CDR3 protein: CASSPLSSWGSSSGANVLTF; CDR3 DNA: TGTGCCAGCAGCCCTCTCTCCTCGTGGGGCTCCAGCTCTGGGGCCAACGTCCTGACTTTC
clone size: .; D gene: TRBD2; J gene: TRBJ2-3; V gene: TRBV2; CDR3 protein: CASNQLAGGSDTQYF; CDR3 DNA: TGTGCCAGCAATCAACTAGCGGGAGGGTCAGATACGCAGTATTTT
clone size: .; D gene: .; J gene: TRBJ1-4; V gene: TRBV4-2; CDR3 protein: CASSQEAGTNEKLFF; CDR3 DNA: TGTGCCAGCAGCCAAGAGGCAGGAACTAATGAAAAACTGTTTTTT
clone size: .; D gene: .; J gene: TRBJ2-7; V gene: TRBV7-9; CDR3 protein: CASSAQGFEQYF; CDR3 DNA: TGTGCCAGCAGCGCCCAGGGATTCGAGCAGTACTTC
clone size: .; D gene: TRBD2; J gene: TRBJ2-1; V gene: TRBV19; CDR3 protein: CASSALLAGEDDEQFF; CDR3 DNA: TGTGCCAGTAGCGCTCTACTAGCGGGAGAGGACGATGAGCAGTTCTTC
clone size: .; D gene: TRBD1; J gene: TRBJ2-4; V gene: TRBV9; CDR3 protein: CASSVGTGVGKNIQYF; CDR3 DNA: TGTGCCAGCAGCGTAGGGACAGGAGTTGGCAAAAACATTCAGTACTTC
clone size: few; D gene: TRBD1; J gene: TRBJ1-2; V gene: TRBV4-1; CDR3 protein: CASSQVRDREGGGYTF; CDR3 DNA: TGCGCCAGCAGCCAAGTGCGGGACAGGGAGGGCGGAGGCTACACCTTC
clone size: .; D gene: .; J gene: TRBJ1-5; V gene: TRBV18; CDR3 protein: CASSLQGTIKGQPQHF; CDR3 DNA: TGTGCCAGCTCATTACAGGGAACCATAAAAGGTCAGCCCCAGCATTTT
clone size: .; D gene: TRBD1; J gene: TRBJ2-3; V gene: TRBV6-1; CDR3 protein: CASSNGDRVTDTQYF; CDR3 DNA: TGTGCCAGCAGTAATGGGGACAGGGTCACAGATACGCAGTATTTT
clone size: .; D gene: TRBD1; J gene: TRBJ2-7; V gene: TRBV14; CDR3 protein: CARGGQGAREQYF; CDR3 DNA: TGTGCCAGGGGGGGACAGGGTGCACGAGAGCAGTACTTC
clone size: .; D gene: TRBD1; J gene: TRBJ1-6; V gene: TRBV4-1; CDR3 protein: CASSQVLDRGGSPLHF; CDR3 DNA: TGCGCCAGCAGCCAAGTTCTCGACAGGGGAGGATCACCCCTCCACTTT
clone size: .; D gene: .; J gene: TRBJ2-2; V gene: TRBV5-1; CDR3 protein: CASSLLTSSDTGELFF; CDR3 DNA: TGCGCCAGCAGCCTTTTGACTAGTTCAGACACCGGGGAGCTGTTTTTT
clone size: .; D gene: TRBD2; J gene: TRBJ2-5; V gene: TRBV7-2; CDR3 protein: CASSTTGRGETQYF; CDR3 DNA: TGTGCCAGCAGCACCACCGGGAGGGGAGAGACCCAGTACTTC
clone size: few; D gene: .; J gene: TRBJ1-1; V gene: TRBV19; CDR3 protein: CASRRINMNTEAFF; CDR3 DNA: TGTGCCAGTCGCCGAATCAACATGAACACTGAAGCTTTCTTT
clone size: .; D gene: TRBD1; J gene: TRBJ1-4; V gene: TRBV6-6; CDR3 protein: CASRPGTGSTNEKLFF; CDR3 DNA: TGTGCCAGCAGGCCCGGGACAGGCTCAACTAATGAAAAACTGTTTTTT
clone size: few; D gene: .; J gene: TRBJ2-7; V gene: TRBV6-5; CDR3 protein: CASSFGEQYF; CDR3 DNA: TGTGCCAGCAGTTTCGGCGAGCAGTACTTC
clone size: once; D gene: .; J gene: TRBJ2-7; V gene: TRBV5-4; CDR3 protein: CASSPNLREAHEQYF; CDR3 DNA: TGTGCCAGCAGCCCGAATCTGCGCGAAGCCCACGAGCAGTACTTC
clone size: few; D gene: .; J gene: TRBJ1-4; V gene: TRBV2; CDR3 protein: CASKTGPRGEKLFF; CDR3 DNA: TGTGCCAGCAAAACAGGCCCCCGAGGTGAAAAACTGTTTTTT
clone size: few; D gene: .; J gene: TRBJ2-1; V gene: TRBV6-6; CDR3 protein: CASSAGDSYNEQFF; CDR3 DNA: TGTGCCAGCAGCGCCGGGGACTCCTACAATGAGCAGTTCTTC
clone size: .; D gene: .; J gene: TRBJ2-5; V gene: TRBV18; CDR3 protein: CASSQPGGYQETQYF; CDR3 DNA: TGTGCCAGCTCCCAACCTGGGGGGTACCAAGAGACCCAGTACTTC
clone size: .; D gene: .; J gene: TRBJ1-5; V gene: TRBV28; CDR3 protein: CATYRGGARGQPQHF; CDR3 DNA: TGTGCCACGTACCGGGGGGGGGCGCGGGGTCAGCCCCAGCATTTT
clone size: medium-sized; D gene: TRBD2; J gene: TRBJ2-7; V gene: TRBV6-5; CDR3 protein: CASSSGTSGRRKYF; CDR3 DNA: TGTGCCAGCAGTTCGGGGACTAGCGGGCGTAGAAAGTACTTC
clone size: .; D gene: .; J gene: TRBJ2-1; V gene: TRBV10-2; CDR3 protein: CASKAPGGAGPGEQFF; CDR3 DNA: TGCGCCAGCAAGGCCCCTGGGGGGGCGGGTCCGGGTGAGCAGTTCTTC
clone size: .; D gene: TRBD1; J gene: TRBJ1-1; V gene: TRBV5-1; CDR3 protein: CASSFRDRPTEAFF; CDR3 DNA: TGCGCCAGCAGCTTTCGGGACAGGCCCACTGAAGCTTTCTTT
clone size: once; D gene: .; J gene: TRBJ1-2; V gene: TRBV28; CDR3 protein: CASSLSQKHNYGYTF; CDR3 DNA: TGTGCCAGCAGTTTATCCCAGAAACATAACTATGGCTACACCTTC
clone size: .; D gene: .; J gene: TRBJ1-3; V gene: TRBV5-5; CDR3 protein: CASSPSEWGGGSGNTIYF; CDR3 DNA: TGTGCCAGCAGCCCCTCCGAGTGGGGAGGAGGCTCTGGAAACACCATATATTTT
clone size: .; D gene: TRBD1; J gene: TRBJ2-1; V gene: TRBV5-4; CDR3 protein: CASSWDSNSYNEQFF; CDR3 DNA: TGTGCCAGCAGCTGGGACAGCAACTCCTACAATGAGCAGTTCTTC
clone size: .; D gene: .; J gene: TRBJ2-1; V gene: TRBV7-9; CDR3 protein: CASSLEAMTEGFF; CDR3 DNA: TGTGCCAGCAGCTTAGAAGCGATGACGGAAGGGTTCTTC